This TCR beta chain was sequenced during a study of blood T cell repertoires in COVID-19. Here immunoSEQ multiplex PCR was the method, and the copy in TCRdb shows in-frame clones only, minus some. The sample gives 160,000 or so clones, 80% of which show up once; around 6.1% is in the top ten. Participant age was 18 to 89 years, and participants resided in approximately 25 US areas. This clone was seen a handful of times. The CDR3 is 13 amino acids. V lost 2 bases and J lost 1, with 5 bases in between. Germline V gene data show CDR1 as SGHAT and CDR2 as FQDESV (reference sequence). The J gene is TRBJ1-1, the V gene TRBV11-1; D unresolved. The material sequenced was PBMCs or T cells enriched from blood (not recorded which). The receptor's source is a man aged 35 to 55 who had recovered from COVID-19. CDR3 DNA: TGTGCCAGCAGCTTAAAAGCGAACACTGAAGCTTTCTTT. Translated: CASSLKANTEAFF.